Reported below is one T cell receptor (beta chain). What this receptor recognizes is not known. Base qualities are not recorded, but no much larger clone differs from it by a single base. TCRbeta CDR3 regions were amplified from genomic DNA using the immunoSEQ Assay, a bias-controlled multiplex PCR. The authors' pipeline ran thus. Nucleated cell counts per sample were estimated from amplification of reference gene primers within the assay. To quantify the absolute abundance of each unique TCRbeta CDR3 rearrangement, sequence reads were collapsed and filtered. For each sample, productive Simpson clonality was calculated as the square root of Simpson's diversity index across productive rearrangements. This is the immuneACCESS table as TCRdb keeps it, with only in-frame sequences that have V and J called. A part of the clones is gone; compared with another copy, unresolved V genes explain less than half, and the rest is unexplained. The DNA gave D and trimming, while V, J and clone size come from that table. Present in this sample are about 250,000 clones, roughly 90% of which were seen just once. The top ten clonotypes cover around 3% of the sample.

The CDR3 covers 15 residues, taking in both the cysteine and the phenylalanine. Only the CDR3 region is kept as DNA, spanning 45 bases read in frame from base 1. Taken from the germline V gene (reference sequence), the CDR1 and CDR2 loops are LGHDT and YNNKEL. V is clipped by 2 bases and J by 11 bases, and the sequence between their germline boundaries is 19 bases long. This entry belongs to a study of blood T cell repertoires in COVID-19 (TCRdb year 2020). The study in broad terms: Samples covering the acute and convalescent phases of COVID-19 were provided by collaborators in the United States, Italy and Spain. The prospective study material was composed of cDNA or gDNA derived from T cells, B-cell-depleted T cells, or PBMCs. The dataset comprised deeply sampled blood TCRbeta repertoires from subjects exposed to, actively infected with, or recovered from COVID-19. The repertoires were made available in a free public database intended to serve as a resource for research on the immune response to SARS-CoV-2. Samples came from the ongoing ImmuneRACE study (first 160 participants) plus 1,254 subjects from 6 global collaborators. Sample metadata almost always included a de-identified subject ID, COVID-19 status, age in years and sex. Where available, HLA class I and class II types were obtained from metadata supplied by the sample provider rather than from assay-based typing. The paper as a whole reports these results and caveats: The quantity of clinical and demographic metadata differed by source and by participant and was supplied without curation.

Enrolling through a virtual design, the prospective study's participants ranged in age from roughly 18 to 100 years and lived across roughly 23 United States geographic areas. To assign participants to cohorts, the prospective study relied on clinical history that participants themselves reported in a screening survey and a study questionnaire. For ImmuneRACE Cohort 3, a participant was defined as recovered based on two consecutive negative NP/OP PCR tests, clearance by a healthcare professional, or resolution of symptoms. Each participant in the prospective study had whole blood, serum and a nasopharyngeal or oropharyngeal swab collected by mobile phlebotomists. Participants in the prospective study had the option to provide additional blood draws and questionnaires over a roughly 2-month period. Prospective study blood samples were shipped either frozen or at room temperature before DNA extraction.

The receptor was isolated from a woman aged 45-59 years who had recovered from COVID-19. Sequenced: PBMCs or T cells enriched from blood (not recorded which). The chain uses TRBV3-1 (or the pseudogene TRBV3-2) and TRBJ2-1; TRBD2 is perhaps the D gene, given 5 matching bases. The CDR3 has the sequence CASSQIRERPPQQFF. At the DNA level, the sequence is TGTGCCAGCAGCCAAATAAGGGAGAGGCCCCCCCAGCAGTTCTTC.